Detailed here is one TCR beta chain. The target antigen is unknown. V dropped 0 bases and J dropped 6 bases, with 8 bases sitting between them. CDR1 and CDR2 (germline): MGHRA, YSYEKL. This CDR3 contains 14 residues. These data come from a study of T-cell memory formation after mild COVID-19. Whole-study results and caveats: Shrinking CD4+ clones were chiefly CM and EM; CD8+ ones were chiefly EMRA.

TCRdb re-called the 5' RACE reads with MiXCR, one entry per CDR3 protein. The sample consists of over 120,000 distinct CDR3 sequences, under 7% of them appearing once. The sequence was obtained from an adult woman who had mild COVID-19 (a few samples of this study predate the infection). Cell type and time point are not known. This rearrangement joins TRBV4-1 to TRBJ1-4; D is unresolved. Input material: PBMCs or a T cell subset sorted from them (not recorded which). DNA of the CDR3: TGCGCCAGCAGCCAAGATGGCAGAGATGAAAAACTGTTTTTT. It encodes CASSQDGRDEKLFF.